Shown below are 21 T cell receptor beta chains from a single sample sequenced in a study of blood T cell repertoires in COVID-19. Method: immunoSEQ multiplex PCR; TCRdb's copy keeps in-frame clones and lacks some. The sample contains a few hundred thousand clones, approximately 87% of which appear only once. The sequencing sample was made of peripheral blood. Source of these receptors: a woman between 50 and 59 years old with active or convalescent COVID-19.

This clone was recorded once. J is TRBJ1-5 and V is TRBV30, with 7 bases identical to TRBD1. This CDR3 contains 14 residues. The germline CDR1 and CDR2 sequences are GTSNPN and SVGIG (reference sequence). The V segment lost 0 bases and the J segment 10 bases; nucleotides outside the gene matches: 9. CDR3 nucleotide sequence: TGTGCCTGGAGTGTCGAGGGGGCGCCCCGTCCCCAGCATTTT. It specifies CAWSVEGAPRPQHF.

The chain employs TRBV7-2 and TRBJ2-2; TRBD1 matches at 9 bases. J lost 4 bases, V lost 1 base, and 4 bases had no gene match. The CDR3 contains 16 residues. The germline gives CDR1 SGHTA, CDR2 FQGNSA. CDR3 nucleotides: TGTGCCAGCAGCTTAGTGGGACAGGGACTCACCGGGGAGCTGTTTTTT. Its protein is CASSLVGQGLTGELFF. The complete variable domain, with remaining parts taken from reference TRBV7-2 and TRBJ2-2, reads GAGVSQSPSNKVTEKGKDVELRCDPISGHTALYWYRQSLGQGLEFLIYFQGNSAPDKSGLPSDRFSAERTGGSVSTLTIQRTQQEDSAVYLCASSLVGQGLTGELFFGEGSRLTVL.

This sequence joins TRBV2 and TRBJ1-6; unclear D gene. The germline V and J ends were trimmed by 4 bases and 16 bases, with 14 bases remaining between them. Germline loops: CDR1 SNHLY, CDR2 FYNNEI. The CDR3 has 12 amino acids. CDR3 coding DNA: TGTGCCAGCAGTGGGGGAGATTTCAAGCTCCACTTT. Translation gives CASSGGDFKLHF.

J is TRBJ2-1 and V is TRBV19; D is ambiguous. Looked up from germline, CDR1 is LNHDA and CDR2 is SQIVND (reference sequence). This CDR3 region has 13 residues. The V gene lost 3 bases and the J gene lost 3 bases, with 6 bases spanning the gap. As DNA, the CDR3 is TGTGCCAGTAGTATCGAACACTACAATGAGCAGTTCTTC. Residues: CASSIEHYNEQFF.

The CDR3 loop is CASSYSEELNGYTF. CDR3 sequence (DNA): TGTGCCAGCAGTTACTCGGAGGAGCTAAATGGCTACACCTTC. The V gene is TRBV6-6, the J gene TRBJ1-2; D is undetermined. CDR1 and CDR2 (germline): MNHNY, SVGAGI (reference sequence). This CDR3 contains 14 residues. Trimming removed 0 bases at V and 6 bases at J, with 11 bases between.

This clone was found many times. The J gene is TRBJ2-5, the V gene TRBV12-5; a possible D gene is TRBD2 (5 bases). CDR3 length equals 13 residues. The V and J ends lost 8 bases and 1 base respectively, with 11 bases between them. The germline gives CDR1 LGHNT, CDR2 FRNRAP. CDR3 coding DNA: TGTGCTAGTCGCCTGGACTTCCAAGAGACCCAGTACTTC. Protein sequence: CASRLDFQETQYF.

The chain employs TRBV6-5 and TRBJ1-2; D possibly corresponds to TRBD1 (5 bases). The germline gives CDR1 MNHEY, CDR2 SVGAGI. The CDR3 has 13 amino acids. The V end was cut by 5 bases, the J end by 2 bases, with 9 bases between. The CDR3 reads CASSSQGNYGYTF. The CDR3 DNA reads as TGTGCCAGCAGTAGTCAGGGAAACTATGGCTACACCTTC.

This rearrangement joins TRBV4-3 to TRBJ2-2; 10 bases fit TRBD1. Losses at the gene ends were 0 bases for V and 5 bases for J; bases not matched to a gene: 6. CDR1 and CDR2 (germline): LGHNA, YSLEER. This CDR3 region has 17 residues. CDR3 DNA: TGCGCCAGCAGCCAAGATTTCCGACAGGGGGCGACCGGGGAGCTGTTTTTT. Encoded protein: CASSQDFRQGATGELFF.

The V and J genes are TRBV19 and TRBJ1-5; 10 positions match TRBD1. The CDR3 totals 17 residues. Germline V gene data show CDR1 as LNHDA and CDR2 as SQIVND (reference sequence). After removal of 4 bases from V and 2 bases from J, the junction contained 8 bases not matched to a gene. The CDR3 DNA is TGTGCCAGTAGTAAGGACAGGGGGGGGATCGGCAATCAGCCCCAGCATTTT. Translated, it gives CASSKDRGGIGNQPQHF.

This rearrangement joins TRBV7-6 to TRBJ2-7; TRBD1 matches at 8 bases. The V segment lost 4 bases and the J segment 4 bases; nucleotides outside the gene matches: 9. CDR3 size: 15 residues. Germline V gene lookup returns CDR1 SGHVS and CDR2 FNYEAQ. CDR3 loop: CASSSGQGSFYEQYF. CDR3 coding DNA: TGTGCCAGCAGCTCAGGACAGGGAAGTTTTTACGAGCAGTACTTC.

The V and J genes are TRBV7-9 and TRBJ2-3; TRBD1 agrees at 7 bases. The CDR3 runs to 16 residues. Germline V gene sequence: CDR1 SEHNR, CDR2 FQNEAQ (reference sequence). Trimming cost V 7 bases and J 0 bases; bases outside gene matches: 10. CDR3 DNA: TGTGCCAGCAATCCTACAGGGGCGACTAGCACAGATACGCAGTATTTT. Translated: CASNPTGATSTDTQYF.

V usage is TRBV5-8 and J usage is TRBJ2-5, with 8 nucleotides matching TRBD2. Looked up from germline, CDR1 is SGHTS and CDR2 is YDEGEE. CDR3 length: 16 amino acids. V lost 4 bases, J lost 4 bases, and 12 bases stayed unmatched. This chain's CDR3 is CASSPSSAGGGETQYF. As DNA, the CDR3 is TGTGCCAGCAGCCCCAGTTCGGCGGGGGGAGGAGAGACCCAGTACTTC.

This sequence joins TRBV6-6 and TRBJ1-5, with TRBD1 matching over 12 bases. Germline V gives CDR1 MNHNY, CDR2 SVGAGI (reference sequence). This CDR3 contains 17 residues. V was pared by 6 bases and J by 3 bases, with 9 bases of the junction left unmatched. CDR3 residues: CASRRGTGGADNQPQHF. Here the CDR3 DNA reads TGTGCCAGCAGACGAGGGACAGGGGGCGCGGACAATCAGCCCCAGCATTTT.

The chain has TRBV4-2 and TRBJ2-7; TRBD2 agrees at 11 bases. Losses at the gene ends were 6 bases for V and 2 bases for J; bases not matched to a gene: 9. CDR1 LGHNA and CDR2 YNFKEQ come from the germline V gene. This CDR3 has 16 residues. The CDR3 DNA reads as TGTGCCAGCAGTCCCACTAGCGGGGGACAGACCTACGAGCAGTACTTC. This translates into CASSPTSGGQTYEQYF.

The chain recombines TRBV6-6 with TRBJ1-5; 8 nucleotides match TRBD1. CDR1 MNHNY and CDR2 SVGAGI come from the germline V gene (reference sequence). The CDR3 contains 14 residues. J lost 4 bases, V lost 6 bases, and 5 bases had no gene match. The CDR3 region is CASSPGGANQPQHF. CDR3 DNA sequence: TGTGCCAGCAGCCCAGGGGGCGCGAATCAGCCCCAGCATTTT.

The V and J genes are TRBV18 and TRBJ2-6; tentative D call: TRBD1 (5 bases). Germline CDR1 is KGHSH and CDR2 is LQKENI. The CDR3 is 15 residues long. V was cut by 3 bases and J by 8 bases, with 14 bases left in between. CDR3 nucleotides: TGTGCCAGCTCACCCGCGGTAGGGGTCACCAACGTCCTGACTTTC. Translated: CASSPAVGVTNVLTF.

The rearrangement uses TRBV19 and TRBJ1-2; 7 nucleotides agree with TRBD1. Losses at the gene ends were 7 bases for V and 5 bases for J; bases not matched to a gene: 10. The CDR3 is made up of 14 amino acids. Germline V lookup: CDR1 LNHDA, CDR2 SQIVND (reference sequence). The CDR3 here is CASTPGGKGYGYTF. Written as DNA, the CDR3 is TGTGCCAGTACCCCAGGGGGTAAAGGGTATGGCTACACCTTC.

This chain connects TRBV19 to TRBJ2-5; tentatively, D is TRBD1 (5 bases). The CDR3 consists of 13 residues. CDR1 is LNHDA and CDR2 is SQIVND in the germline V gene (reference sequence). V shed 8 bases and J shed 0 bases, with 10 bases lying between them. The CDR3 region has the DNA TGTGCCAGTCAACAGGCTTACCAAGAGACCCAGTACTTC. Translation: CASQQAYQETQYF.

The CDR3 nucleotides read TGTGCCAGCAGCCGGAGCGGGACGGACCCCTACAATGAGCAGTTCTTC. Its translation is CASSRSGTDPYNEQFF. The rearrangement uses TRBV5-7 and TRBJ2-1; TRBD2 matches at 7 bases. TRBV5-7 carries the ORF label, with uncertain function. V was pared by 4 bases and J by 2 bases, with 9 bases of the junction left unmatched. The CDR3 is 16 amino acids.

V is TRBV5-4 and J is TRBJ2-3; 8 nucleotides align to TRBD2. Germline CDR1 and CDR2: SGHNT and YYREEE (reference sequence). The V segment lost 4 bases and the J segment 6 bases; nucleotides outside the gene matches: 7. The CDR3 length is 14 residues. The CDR3 loop is CASSPPGGGDTQYF. The CDR3 DNA follows: TGTGCCAGCAGCCCGCCGGGGGGGGGCGATACGCAGTATTTT.

In its sample, this clone was seen a few times. This rearrangement joins TRBV5-1 to TRBJ2-3; 14 nucleotides match TRBD2. CDR3 length equals 18 residues. CDR1 is SGHRS and CDR2 is YFSETQ in the germline V gene. Losses at the gene ends were 4 bases for V and 0 bases for J; bases not matched to a gene: 7. The CDR3 DNA reads TGCGCCAGCAGCCCCGGGACTAGCGGGAGTACGAGCACAGATACGCAGTATTTT. Translating it yields CASSPGTSGSTSTDTQYF.